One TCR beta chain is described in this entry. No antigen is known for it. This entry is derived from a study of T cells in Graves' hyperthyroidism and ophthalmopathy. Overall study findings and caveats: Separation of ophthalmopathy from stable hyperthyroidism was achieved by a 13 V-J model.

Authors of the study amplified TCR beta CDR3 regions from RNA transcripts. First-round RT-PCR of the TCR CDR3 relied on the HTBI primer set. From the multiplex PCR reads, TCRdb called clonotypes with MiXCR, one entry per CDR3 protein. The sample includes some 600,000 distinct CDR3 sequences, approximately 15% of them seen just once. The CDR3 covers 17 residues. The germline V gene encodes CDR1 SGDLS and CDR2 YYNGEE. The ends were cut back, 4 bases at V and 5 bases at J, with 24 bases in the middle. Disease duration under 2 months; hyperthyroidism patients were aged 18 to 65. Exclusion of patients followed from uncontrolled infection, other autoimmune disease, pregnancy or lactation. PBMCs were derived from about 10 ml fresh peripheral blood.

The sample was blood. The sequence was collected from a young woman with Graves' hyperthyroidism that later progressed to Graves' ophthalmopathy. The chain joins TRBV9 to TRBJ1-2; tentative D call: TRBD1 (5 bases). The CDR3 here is CASSPPGLEKIRYGYTF. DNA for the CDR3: TGTGCCAGCAGCCCACCAGGGTTAGAAAAGATCAGGTATGGCTACACCTTC.